Each of the 8 T cell receptor beta chains below was sequenced from the same sample in a study of OX40 agonist ivuxolimab in advanced cancers. Generated by immunoSEQ multiplex PCR, the TCRdb table keeps only in-frame clones and is missing some. The sample lists tens of thousands of clones, 88% seen once, with roughly 4% in the top ten. The sample consisted of CD4+ or CD8+ T cells sorted from blood, taken in a trial of the OX40 agonist ivuxolimab. Receptor source: an adult with an advanced solid tumor such as melanoma, head and neck, liver or kidney cancer.

The chain combines TRBV7-9 with TRBJ2-5; TRBD1 aligns across 10 bases. After removal of 5 bases from V and 4 bases from J, the junction contained 10 bases not matched to a gene. The CDR3 sequence is 16 residues long. Germline values: CDR1 SEHNR, CDR2 FQNEAQ (reference sequence). CDR3 sequence: CASSIQGTGDGETQYF. The CDR3 DNA sequence: TGTGCCAGCAGCATCCAGGGGACAGGGGACGGAGAGACCCAGTACTTC.

This clone was counted only a few times. This chain links TRBV29-1 with TRBJ1-1; D gene unclear. CDR3 size: 14 residues. In germline, CDR1 is SQVTM, CDR2 ANQGSEA. Deletions cut 4 bases from V and 11 bases from J, with 23 bases between. The CDR3 spells CSVADPNIGKRAFF. The CDR3 nucleotides are TGCAGCGTTGCAGACCCGAACATTGGAAAGAGGGCTTTCTTT.

The chain links TRBV11-2 to TRBJ2-3; 7 bases are shared with TRBD1. V lost 4 bases, J lost 0 bases, and 13 bases stayed unmatched. The germline CDR1 and CDR2 sequences are SGHAT and FQNNGV. CDR3 size: 18 residues. CDR3 DNA sequence: TGTGCCAGCAGCTCATTGACTCGAACGGACAGGAGCACAGATACGCAGTATTTT. Translated, it gives CASSSLTRTDRSTDTQYF.

The chain employs TRBV18 and TRBJ2-2, with 7 nucleotides matching TRBD1. This CDR3 has 14 residues. The J segment lost 1 base and the V segment lost 6 bases, leaving 2 bases of the junction unmatched. From germline, CDR1 is KGHSH and CDR2 LQKENI. CDR3 amino acids: CASSRTGNTGELFF. The CDR3 nucleotides are TGTGCCAGCTCCAGGACAGGGAACACCGGGGAGCTGTTTTTT.

This clone was seen only once. The genes are TRBV27 and TRBJ2-3; 11 bases agree with TRBD2. V dropped 2 bases and J dropped 9; count of bases not matched to a gene: 7. Germline V lookup: CDR1 MNHEY, CDR2 SMNVEV (reference sequence). This CDR3 comprises 15 residues. CDR3 nucleotide sequence: TGTGCCAGCAGTTTAGCGACTAGCGGGACGGGCACGCAGTATTTT. It encodes CASSLATSGTGTQYF.

This clone appeared a single time. The genes are TRBV5-6 and TRBJ2-7; D could derive from TRBD1 or TRBD2 (6 bases each). V lost 4 bases to trimming and J lost 1 base, with 15 bases between them. The V gene's germline CDR1 is SGHDT and CDR2 YYEEEE. The CDR3 is 15 residues long. The CDR3 protein is CASSMGGAGSYEQYF. The CDR3 DNA reads TGTGCCAGCAGCATGGGGGGCGCGGGGTCCTACGAGCAGTACTTC.

This clone was counted once. The chain combines TRBV5-1 with TRBJ1-1; a possible D gene is TRBD1 (5 bases). Trimming removed 8 bases at V and 4 bases at J, with 18 bases between. The V gene's germline CDR1 is SGHRS and CDR2 YFSETQ. This CDR3 has 14 residues. The CDR3 sequence is CARKLTDNGTEAFF. DNA for the CDR3: TGCGCCAGGAAGCTGACAGACAACGGCACTGAAGCTTTCTTT.

This rearrangement joins TRBV19 to TRBJ1-2; the match to TRBD1 covers 7 bases. Germline lookup yields CDR1 LNHDA and CDR2 SQIVND (reference sequence). The length of the CDR3 is 16 residues. V trimming: 1 base; J trimming: 4 bases; junction bases outside the gene matches: 9. The CDR3 here is CASSIAQTGSVYGYTF. The CDR3 DNA reads TGTGCCAGTAGTATAGCCCAGACAGGGAGCGTCTATGGCTACACCTTC.